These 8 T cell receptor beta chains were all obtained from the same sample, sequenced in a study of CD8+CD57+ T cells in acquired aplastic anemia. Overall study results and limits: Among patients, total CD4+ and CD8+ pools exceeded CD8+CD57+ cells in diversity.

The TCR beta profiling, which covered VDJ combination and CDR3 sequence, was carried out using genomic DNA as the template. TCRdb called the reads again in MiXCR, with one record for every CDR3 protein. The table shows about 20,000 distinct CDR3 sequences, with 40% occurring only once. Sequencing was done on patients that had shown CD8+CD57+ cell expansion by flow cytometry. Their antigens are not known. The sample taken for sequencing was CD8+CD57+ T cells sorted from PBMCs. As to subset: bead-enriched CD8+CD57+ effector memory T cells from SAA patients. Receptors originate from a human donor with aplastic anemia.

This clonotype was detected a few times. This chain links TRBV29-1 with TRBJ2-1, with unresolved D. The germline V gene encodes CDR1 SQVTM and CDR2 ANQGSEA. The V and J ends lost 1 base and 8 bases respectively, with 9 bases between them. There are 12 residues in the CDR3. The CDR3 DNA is TGCAGCGTTGAAGGGTCGGTCGATGAGCAGTTCTTC. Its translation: CSVEGSVDEQFF.

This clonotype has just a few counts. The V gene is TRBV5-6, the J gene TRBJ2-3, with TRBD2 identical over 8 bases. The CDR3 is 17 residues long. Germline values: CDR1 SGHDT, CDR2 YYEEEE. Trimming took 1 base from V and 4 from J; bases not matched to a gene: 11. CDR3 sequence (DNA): TGTGCCAGCAGCTTGAGAGGGACTAGGCTCGTCTCAGATACGCAGTATTTT. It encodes CASSLRGTRLVSDTQYF.

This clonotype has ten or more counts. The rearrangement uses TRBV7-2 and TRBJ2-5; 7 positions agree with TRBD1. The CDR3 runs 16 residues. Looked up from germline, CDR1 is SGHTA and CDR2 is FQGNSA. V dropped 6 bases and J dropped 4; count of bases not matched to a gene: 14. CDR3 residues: CASSTRGGYNLETQYF. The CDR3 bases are TGTGCCAGCAGTACACGAGGGGGCTATAACTTAGAGACCCAGTACTTC.

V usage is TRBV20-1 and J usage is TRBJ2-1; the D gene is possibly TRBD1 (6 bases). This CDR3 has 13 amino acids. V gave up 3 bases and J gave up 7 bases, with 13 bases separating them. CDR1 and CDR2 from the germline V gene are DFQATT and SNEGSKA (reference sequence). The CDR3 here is CSARGDTTNEQFF. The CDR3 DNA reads TGCAGTGCTAGGGGGGACACAACGAATGAGCAGTTCTTC.

The CDR3 nucleotides are TGTGCCAGCGGAAAGAGAGTTGGCCAGGGGGTAACTAACTATGGCTACACCTTC. Translating it yields CASGKRVGQGVTNYGYTF. V is TRBV6-6 and J is TRBJ1-2; 7 bases line up with TRBD1. This CDR3 has 18 residues. The J segment lost 0 bases and the V segment lost 8 bases, leaving 18 bases of the junction unmatched. The germline V gene has CDR1 MNHNY and CDR2 SVGAGI (reference sequence).

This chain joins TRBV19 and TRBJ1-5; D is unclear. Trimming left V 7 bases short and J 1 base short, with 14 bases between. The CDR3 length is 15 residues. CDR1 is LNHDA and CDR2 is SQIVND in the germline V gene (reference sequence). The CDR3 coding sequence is TGTGCCAGTAATGAGGGCGCGGGAAGCAATCAGCCCCAGCATTTT. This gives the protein CASNEGAGSNQPQHF.

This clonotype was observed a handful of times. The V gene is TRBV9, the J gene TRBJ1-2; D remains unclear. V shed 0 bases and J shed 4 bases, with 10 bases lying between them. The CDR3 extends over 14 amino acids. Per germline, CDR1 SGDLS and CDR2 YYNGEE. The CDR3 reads CASSVVHSIYGYTF. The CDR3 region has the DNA TGTGCCAGCAGCGTAGTACACAGCATCTATGGCTACACCTTC. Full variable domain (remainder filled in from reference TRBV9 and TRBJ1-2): DSGVTQTPKHLITATGQRVTLRCSPRSGDLSVYWYQQSLDQGLQFLIQYYNGEERAKGNILERFSAQQFPDLHSELNLSSLELGDSALYFCASSVVHSIYGYTFGSGTRLTVV.

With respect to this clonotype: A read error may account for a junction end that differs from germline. The CDR3 region is CGARPFHSGDSSYEQYF. The DNA for the CDR3 is TGCGGTGCTAGACCTTTCCATAGCGGGGATAGCTCCTACGAGCAGTACTTC. The chain has TRBV20-1 and TRBJ2-7; 8 nucleotides match TRBD2. The germline gives CDR1 DFQATT, CDR2 SNEGSKA (reference sequence). This CDR3 has 17 amino acids.